The 25 T cell receptor beta chains below were found in one sample sequenced in a study of blood T cell repertoires in COVID-19. Clones were read by immunoSEQ multiplex PCR, and TCRdb kept only the in-frame ones, dropping some. The sample holds around 77,000 clones, more than 85% seen once. Sequenced sample: peripheral blood. All receptors come from a woman aged 60-70 years with active COVID-19.

The J gene is TRBJ1-4, the V gene TRBV4-1; TRBD1 might be the D (6 bases). The CDR3 consists of 13 residues. Between the trimmed V and J ends, which lost 4 bases and 8 bases, there was a span of 11 bases. The germline V gene has CDR1 MGHRA and CDR2 YSYEKL. For the CDR3, the DNA is TGCGCCAGCAGCCGGCCCGGGACAGAAAAACTGTTTTTT. Translated: CASSRPGTEKLFF.

The V gene is TRBV28, the J gene TRBJ2-3; tentative D call: TRBD2 (6 bases). V was trimmed by 3 bases and J by 0 bases, leaving 16 bases between them. From germline, CDR1 is MDHEN and CDR2 SYDVKM. This CDR3 contains 17 residues. The CDR3 DNA is TGTGCCAGCAGTTTCGTAAACCGCGGGACTAGCACAGATACGCAGTATTTT. The encoded protein is CASSFVNRGTSTDTQYF.

The chain carries TRBV19 and TRBJ2-1; D may be TRBD1 (6 bases). Trimming pared 3 bases from V and 4 bases from J, leaving 7 bases between. This CDR3 contains 13 residues. Germline V lookup: CDR1 LNHDA, CDR2 SQIVND (reference sequence). The CDR3: CASSMDSYNEQFF. Written as DNA, the CDR3 is TGTGCCAGTAGTATGGACAGTTACAATGAGCAGTTCTTC.

The chain uses TRBV10-1 and TRBJ2-7; D perhaps matches TRBD2 (5 bases). V was shortened by 2 bases and J by 0 bases, with 11 bases between the two germline ends. The CDR3 is 15 residues long. Germline V gene lookup returns CDR1 WNHNN and CDR2 SYGVQD (reference sequence). The CDR3, as DNA: TGCGCCAGCAGTGAGGGCACGGGGAGCTCCTACGAGCAGTACTTC. This sequence encodes CASSEGTGSSYEQYF.

This chain connects TRBV5-4 to TRBJ2-2; D gene uncertain. This CDR3 contains 13 residues. Germline V gene sequence: CDR1 SGHNT, CDR2 YYREEE (reference sequence). Trimming took off 4 bases at V and 7 bases at J, with 11 bases between the two ends. CDR3 coding DNA: TGTGCCAGCAGCCCCGATCAGGTCGGGGAGCTGTTTTTT. This gives the protein CASSPDQVGELFF. Looking up the rest from reference TRBV5-4 and TRBJ2-2 gives the full variable domain: ETGVTQSPTHLIKTRGQQVTLRCSSQSGHNTVSWYQQALGQGPQFIFQYYREEENGRGNFPPRFSGLQFPNYSSELNVNALELDDSALYLCASSPDQVGELFFGEGSRLTVL.

This chain joins TRBV5-1 and TRBJ2-7; D gene uncertain. Trimming removed 0 bases at V and 6 bases at J, with 13 bases between. This CDR3 region has 14 residues. The germline V gene has CDR1 SGHRS and CDR2 YFSETQ. In DNA form, the CDR3 reads TGCGCCAGCAGCTTGGGAGTGGTTGCAAGCGAGCAGTACTTC. Protein sequence: CASSLGVVASEQYF.

In DNA, the CDR3 is TGTGCCAGCAGTTACTCCCGGACAGGATCATCTGAAGCTTTCTTT. This gives the protein CASSYSRTGSSEAFF. The chain uses TRBV6-5 and TRBJ1-1; 7 nucleotides line up with TRBD1. The CDR3 sequence is 15 residues long. Looked up from germline, CDR1 is MNHEY and CDR2 is SVGAGI. Trimming at V came to 0 bases and at J to 6 bases, leaving 7 bases not matched to a gene.

This clone was found once. The chain combines TRBV28 with TRBJ1-6; 9 positions agree with TRBD1. V shed 7 bases, J shed 9 bases, and the junction held 7 bases outside the gene matches. The germline V gene has CDR1 MDHEN and CDR2 SYDVKM. The CDR3 spans 14 residues. CDR3 residues: CASKLGTGSSPLHF. The DNA of the CDR3 is TGTGCCAGCAAGCTGGGGACAGGGAGTTCACCCCTCCACTTT.

The V gene is TRBV5-1, the J gene TRBJ1-6; 7 bases fit TRBD1. This CDR3 has 17 amino acids. Germline CDR1 and CDR2: SGHRS and YFSETQ. Trimming removed 10 bases from V and 7 bases from J; junction bases left unmatched: 20. CDR3 bases: TGCGCCGACGAAGCGGCGGGACAGCCACGAGGGAATTCACCCCTCCACTTT. This codes for CADEAAGQPRGNSPLHF.

The V call is TRBV27, the J call TRBJ2-3; TRBD2 matches 11 bases. The CDR3 runs 19 residues. The germline V gene encodes CDR1 MNHEY and CDR2 SMNVEV (reference sequence). V lost 8 bases to trimming and J lost 4 bases; unmatched junction nucleotides: 20. This chain's CDR3 is CASSLKGTSGRYGADTQYF. CDR3 DNA sequence: TGTGCCAGCTCCCTTAAGGGAACTAGCGGGAGATATGGGGCAGATACGCAGTATTTT.

This clone was detected only a few times. The chain employs TRBV2 and TRBJ2-7, with 15 bases matching TRBD2. This CDR3 region has 15 residues. V shed 6 bases and J 2 bases; nucleotides not matched to a gene: 2. In germline, CDR1 is SNHLY, CDR2 FYNNEI. Here the CDR3 DNA reads TGTGCCAGCAGGAGGACTAGCGGGAGGGCCTACGAGCAGTACTTC. Residues: CASRRTSGRAYEQYF.

This chain uses TRBV28 with TRBJ2-7, with 12 bases matching TRBD1. The CDR3 extends over 15 amino acids. The germline gives CDR1 MDHEN, CDR2 SYDVKM. The ends lost 2 bases at V and 3 bases at J; junction bases unmatched: 2. The CDR3 DNA reads as TGTGCCAGCAGTTTAGGGACAGGGGGCCTCTACGAGCAGTACTTC. Translating it yields CASSLGTGGLYEQYF.

The chain links TRBV7-2 to TRBJ1-4; D gene ambiguous. This CDR3 region has 13 residues. Germline V gives CDR1 SGHTA, CDR2 FQGNSA. V shed 3 bases and J shed 5 bases, with 7 bases lying between them. The DNA for the CDR3 is TGTGCCAGCAGCTTGACACGGAATGAAAAACTGTTTTTT. Residues: CASSLTRNEKLFF.

The rearrangement links TRBV6-5 to TRBJ1-5; TRBD1 matches 9 bases. J gave up 1 base and V 2 bases, and 0 bases lay outside the gene matches. Germline CDR1 MNHEY, CDR2 SVGAGI. This CDR3 spans 15 amino acids. The CDR3 loop is CASSYTGGSNQPQHF. The CDR3 DNA is TGTGCCAGCAGTTACACAGGGGGCAGCAATCAGCCCCAGCATTTT.

This clone was seen only a few times. One end of the junction varies from germline; a read error may be responsible. V gene TRBV6-1 combines with J gene TRBJ1-4; TRBD1 matches 8 bases. The CDR3 sequence is 13 residues long. Germline-derived CDR1 and CDR2 are MNHNS and SASEGT. The CDR3 protein is CASSDTGQGMIRF. In DNA, the CDR3 is TGTGCCAGCAGTGATACTGGACAGGGAATGATCCGTTTT.

This chain connects TRBV6-5 to TRBJ2-1; 9 positions agree with TRBD2. Germline V gives CDR1 MNHEY, CDR2 SVGAGI. The ends lost 7 bases at V and 2 bases at J; junction bases unmatched: 6. This CDR3 is built from 15 residues. CDR3 protein: CASTLSGSTYNEQFF. DNA for the CDR3: TGTGCCAGCACCCTTAGCGGGAGCACCTACAATGAGCAGTTCTTC.

The genes are TRBV18 and TRBJ2-1; D gene ambiguous. V was pared by 0 bases and J by 2 bases, with 11 bases between. The germline V gene has CDR1 KGHSH and CDR2 LQKENI. The CDR3 has 16 amino acids. The CDR3 DNA follows: TGTGCCAGCTCACCACCCGGCGGTTCTACCTACAATGAGCAGTTCTTC. Its protein product is CASSPPGGSTYNEQFF.

The V and J genes are TRBV7-9 and TRBJ1-2, with a tentative D call TRBD1 (5 bases). V gave up 5 bases and J gave up 7 bases, with 20 bases separating them. The V gene's germline CDR1 is SEHNR and CDR2 FQNEAQ (reference sequence). This CDR3 is 15 amino acids long. CDR3 in amino acids: CASSDLAGGKGGYTF. The CDR3 nucleotides are TGTGCCAGCAGCGACCTGGCGGGGGGTAAAGGTGGCTACACCTTC. Using reference TRBV7-9 and TRBJ1-2 for the parts outside the CDR3, the full variable domain is DTGVSQNPRHKITKRGQNVTFRCDPISEHNRLYWYRQTLGQGPEFLTYFQNEAQLEKSRLLSDRFSAERPKGSFSTLEIQRTEQGDSAMYLCASSDLAGGKGGYTFGSGTRLTVV.

Note on this clone: The identical CDR3 is also encoded by other nucleotide sequences in the sample. This chain connects TRBV7-8 to TRBJ1-4; TRBD1 matches at 8 bases. Losses at the gene ends were 4 bases for V and 4 bases for J; bases not matched to a gene: 2. Germline CDR1 SGHVS, CDR2 FQNEAQ. The CDR3 totals 14 residues. The CDR3: CASSWDRNNEKLFF. DNA for the CDR3: TGTGCCAGCAGCTGGGACAGGAATAATGAAAAACTGTTTTTT.

The table lists this clone with a few counts. The chain couples TRBV28 to TRBJ2-7; weak D call: TRBD1 (6 bases). Trimming removed 11 bases from V and 2 bases from J, with 13 bases in between. This CDR3 is 12 amino acids long. Germline CDR1 MDHEN, CDR2 SYDVKM. The DNA of the CDR3 is TGTGCCGTGCACAGGGCCACCTACGAGCAGTACTTC. Protein: CAVHRATYEQYF.

The V call is TRBV28, the J call TRBJ2-3, with D perhaps matching TRBD2 (6 bases). Between the trimmed V and J ends, which lost 4 bases and 4 bases, there was a span of 15 bases. Germline-derived CDR1 and CDR2 are MDHEN and SYDVKM. The CDR3 contains 15 residues. The CDR3 protein is CASSSVLARADTQYF. For the CDR3, the DNA is TGTGCCAGCAGTTCCGTACTAGCCAGGGCAGATACGCAGTATTTT. The variable domain in full, completed from reference TRBV28 and TRBJ2-3, reads DVKVTQSSRYLVKRTGEKVFLECVQDMDHENMFWYRQDPGLGLRLIYFSYDVKMKEKGDIPEGYSVSREKKERFSLILESASTNQTSMYLCASSSVLARADTQYFGPGTRLTVL.

This clone showed up just once. V is TRBV4-1 and J is TRBJ1-1; 7 bases match TRBD1. Germline V gene sequence: CDR1 MGHRA, CDR2 YSYEKL. V shed 3 bases and J 5 bases; nucleotides not matched to a gene: 15. This CDR3 contains 17 residues. The CDR3 region is CASSHTKGALLSTEAFF. Written as DNA, the CDR3 is TGCGCCAGCAGCCACACAAAGGGGGCTCTTTTGAGTACTGAAGCTTTCTTT.

As concerns this clone: Other DNA sequences from this sample encode an identical CDR3 as well. The chain links TRBV18 to TRBJ1-5; D not resolved. The CDR3 has 13 residues. V lost 3 bases and J 6 bases, leaving 9 bases between the germline ends. From germline, CDR1 is KGHSH and CDR2 LQKENI. The CDR3 loop is CASSPSGSQPQHF. In nucleotides, the CDR3 is TGTGCCAGCTCACCCTCCGGGAGTCAGCCCCAGCATTTT.

The chain links TRBV19 to TRBJ1-2; 9 nucleotides match TRBD1. The germline CDR1 and CDR2 sequences are LNHDA and SQIVND (reference sequence). The CDR3 has 14 residues. Losses at the gene ends were 5 bases for V and 8 bases for J; bases not matched to a gene: 9. The DNA of the CDR3 is TGTGCCAGTAGTGTACGGGGACAGGGAGAGGGCTACACCTTC. Protein: CASSVRGQGEGYTF.

This chain joins TRBV5-1 and TRBJ1-2; 7 nucleotides match TRBD1. V lost 0 bases, J lost 3 bases, and 8 bases stayed unmatched. CDR3 length equals 16 residues. The germline CDR1 and CDR2 sequences are SGHRS and YFSETQ. CDR3 DNA: TGCGCCAGCAGCTTGGGGGACAGAACCGTTCACTATGGCTACACCTTC. Translating it yields CASSLGDRTVHYGYTF.